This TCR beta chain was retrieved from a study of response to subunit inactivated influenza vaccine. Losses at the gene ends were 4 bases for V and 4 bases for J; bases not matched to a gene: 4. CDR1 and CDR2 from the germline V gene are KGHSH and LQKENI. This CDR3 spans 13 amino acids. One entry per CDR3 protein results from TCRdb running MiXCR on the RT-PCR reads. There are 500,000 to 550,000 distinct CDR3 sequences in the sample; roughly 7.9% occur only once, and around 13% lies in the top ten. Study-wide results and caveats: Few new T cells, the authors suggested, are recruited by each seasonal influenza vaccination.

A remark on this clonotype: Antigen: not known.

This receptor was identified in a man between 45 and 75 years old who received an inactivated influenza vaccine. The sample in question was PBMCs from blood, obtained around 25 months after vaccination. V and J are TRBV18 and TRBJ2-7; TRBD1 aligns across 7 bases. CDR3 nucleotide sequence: TGTGCCAGCTCACAATCGACAGGGTACGAGCAGTACTTC. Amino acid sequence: CASSQSTGYEQYF.